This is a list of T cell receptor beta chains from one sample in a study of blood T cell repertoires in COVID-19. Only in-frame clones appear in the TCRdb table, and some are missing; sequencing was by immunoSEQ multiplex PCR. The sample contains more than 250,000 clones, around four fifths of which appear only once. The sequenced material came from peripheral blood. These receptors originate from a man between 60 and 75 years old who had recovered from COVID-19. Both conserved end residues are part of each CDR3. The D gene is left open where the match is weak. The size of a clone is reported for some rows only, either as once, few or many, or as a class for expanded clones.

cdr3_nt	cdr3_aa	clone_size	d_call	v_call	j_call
TGTGCCAGTAGTACTAGCCCCGTCGATTACGAGCAGTACTTC	CASSTSPVDYEQYF	-	-	TRBV19	TRBJ2-7
TGTGCCAGCAGCCCCGGCGGGGAGGCGGGCTACACCTTC	CASSPGGEAGYTF	-	-	TRBV5-6	TRBJ1-2
TGTGCCAGCAGCCCAGGCCTTACAAGTAATTCACCCCTCCACTTT	CASSPGLTSNSPLHF	once	-	TRBV7-2	TRBJ1-6
TGTGCCAGCAGTTTGAACATTAACTATGGCTACACCTTC	CASSLNINYGYTF	-	-	TRBV28	TRBJ1-2
TGTGCCAGCAGCCAAGGGCGGCGGGGGGGGACAGAGACCCAGTACTTC	CASSQGRRGGTETQYF	-	TRBD2	TRBV3-1/TRBV3-2	TRBJ2-5
TGTGCCTGGGACAGGAATTCACCCCTCCACTTT	CAWDRNSPLHF	-	-	TRBV30	TRBJ1-6
TGTGCCAGCAGCTCAGACAGGGCCTTGGGCAATGAGCAGTTCTTC	CASSSDRALGNEQFF	-	TRBD1	TRBV27	TRBJ2-1
TGTGCCAGCAGCCCCCAGCTAGCGGGAGGTGGAGAGACCCAGTACTTC	CASSPQLAGGGETQYF	-	TRBD2	TRBV5-6	TRBJ2-5
TGTGCCTGGAGGAGATTCTTCCGGACCGGGGGCTCTGGAAACACCATATATTTT	CAWRRFFRTGGSGNTIYF	once	-	TRBV30	TRBJ1-3
TGTGCCAGCTCACCCGACAGGGACACTGAAGCTTTCTTT	CASSPDRDTEAFF	-	TRBD1	TRBV18	TRBJ1-1
TGTGCCAGCGTCCCAAGATATGGAGCCGGGGAGCTGTTTTTT	CASVPRYGAGELFF	-	-	TRBV11-2	TRBJ2-2
TGTGCCAGCAGCTTAGGTCCAGGCGAGCAGTACTTC	CASSLGPGEQYF	few	-	TRBV7-2	TRBJ2-7
TGTGCCAGCAGTGAAACCAACCTACGGGGGAACACCGGGGAGCTGTTTTTT	CASSETNLRGNTGELFF	-	-	TRBV2	TRBJ2-2
TGCAGCGTTGAACAGCCGGACAGGGCGTACAATGAGCAGTTCTTC	CSVEQPDRAYNEQFF	once	TRBD1	TRBV29-1	TRBJ2-1
TGTGCCAGCAGTTACCCGACTGGAGTTGAGGAAGCTTTCTTT	CASSYPTGVEEAFF	-	-	TRBV6-2/TRBV6-3	TRBJ1-1
TGTGCCAGCAGCCCCGGAGGTGCGCGGGGGGGCGGGGAGACCCAGTACTTC	CASSPGGARGGGETQYF	-	TRBD2	TRBV5-4	TRBJ2-5
TGTGCCAGCAGCGTTTCGGGACAGTATGGCTACACCTTC	CASSVSGQYGYTF	-	TRBD1	TRBV7-9	TRBJ1-2
TGTGCCAGCAGTGAACCCCACCGGGACTATGGCTACACCTTC	CASSEPHRDYGYTF	few	-	TRBV25-1	TRBJ1-2
TGTGCCAGCAGTTCGATGACTAGCCCTAGGAACAATGAGCAGTTCTTC	CASSSMTSPRNNEQFF	-	TRBD2	TRBV6-6	TRBJ2-1
TGTGCCAGCAGCCTAGCGGTGGGAGGGGCTAGCACAGATACGCAGTATTTT	CASSLAVGGASTDTQYF	-	TRBD2	TRBV5-5	TRBJ2-3
TGCGCCAGCAGCTCCCAGGACTGGCCCTACGAGCAGTACTTC	CASSSQDWPYEQYF	-	-	TRBV5-1	TRBJ2-7
TGTGCCAGCAGTGAAGCCGGCGGGGAGTGGCTTCAGTACTTC	CASSEAGGEWLQYF	-	-	TRBV6-1	TRBJ2-4
TGTGCCAGCAGCTTTTGGGGGGACCAGCCCCAGCATTTT	CASSFWGDQPQHF	-	-	TRBV7-9	TRBJ1-5
TGTGCCAGCTCACCAAGGGGCAGGGAAAACATTCAGTACTTC	CASSPRGRENIQYF	-	-	TRBV18	TRBJ2-4
TGTGCCAGCTCGCTGGACAGAAAGAATTCACCCCTCCACTTT	CASSLDRKNSPLHF	-	-	TRBV18	TRBJ1-6
TGTGCCAGCAGCTTGTCGGGGGGGCAGGGAGATACGCAGTATTTT	CASSLSGGQGDTQYF	-	TRBD2	TRBV5-8	TRBJ2-3
TGTGCCAGCAGTGTCAGGGGGCGCGTTGGGCGTGAACCCCCCCACTTT	CASSVRGRVGREPPHF	-	TRBD1	TRBV6-1	TRBJ1-6
TGTGCCAGCAGTTCCGAGAACAGGGTTTTCGAGCAGTACTTC	CASSSENRVFEQYF	-	-	TRBV28	TRBJ2-7
TGTGCCACCAGCAGAGGTAGTTTGAACACTGAAGCTTTCTTT	CATSRGSLNTEAFF	-	-	TRBV15	TRBJ1-1
TGTGCCAGCAGTTTGCCCTCTGGACAGGACTATGGCTACACCTTC	CASSLPSGQDYGYTF	-	TRBD1	TRBV28	TRBJ1-2
TGCAGCGTTTCTCCACGGACGGGGAGCACTGAAGCTTTCTTT	CSVSPRTGSTEAFF	few	-	TRBV29-1	TRBJ1-1
TGTGCCAGCAGTACTCCCGGGACTAGCGAGAACAATGAGCAGTTCTTC	CASSTPGTSENNEQFF	-	TRBD2	TRBV7-9	TRBJ2-1
TGTGCCAGCAGCTTTTCGGTTTCTGGGGCCAACGTCCTGACTTTC	CASSFSVSGANVLTF	-	-	TRBV7-6	TRBJ2-6
TGCGCCAGCAGAGACTTAGCGGGGGGGTTCCAAGAGACCCAGTACTTC	CASRDLAGGFQETQYF	-	TRBD2	TRBV5-1	TRBJ2-5
TGTGCCTGGAGTGGGACAGGGGGACTGCGGCGCACTGAAGCTTTCTTT	CAWSGTGGLRRTEAFF	-	TRBD1	TRBV30	TRBJ1-1
TGTGCCTGGAGGACAGGGAGCAATGAAAAACTGTTTTTT	CAWRTGSNEKLFF	-	TRBD1	TRBV30	TRBJ1-4
TGTGCCAGTAGTATGAAAGCGGGGGGGTACACCGGGGAGCTGTTTTTT	CASSMKAGGYTGELFF	-	TRBD2	TRBV19	TRBJ2-2
TGTGCCAGCAGTTCCCATAAGACAGGCTTTGGGTATGAGCAGTTCTTC	CASSSHKTGFGYEQFF	-	-	TRBV28	TRBJ2-1
TGTGCCAGCAGTAGCGGACAGTCTGAAGCTTTCTTT	CASSSGQSEAFF	-	-	TRBV6-5	TRBJ1-1
TGTGCCAGCAATCAGGACAGCAACACCGGGGAGCTGTTTTTT	CASNQDSNTGELFF	-	-	TRBV14	TRBJ2-2
TGCAGCGTTGCCCTCGCAGGGCGGGGAGAGACCCAGTACTTC	CSVALAGRGETQYF	-	-	TRBV29-1	TRBJ2-5
TGTGCCAGCAGCTTGGTCCAGGGTCCATATGGCTACACCTTC	CASSLVQGPYGYTF	-	-	TRBV5-4	TRBJ1-2